These 32 T cell receptor beta chains share one sample of origin, sequenced in a study of blood T cell repertoires in COVID-19. Method: immunoSEQ multiplex PCR; TCRdb's copy keeps in-frame clones and lacks some. The sample gives tens of thousands of clones, 85% of which show up once; under 6% is in the top ten. Sequencing input: peripheral blood. These receptors all come from a man between 70 and 80 years old with acute or convalescent COVID-19.

This rearrangement joins TRBV15 to TRBJ1-2; D not resolved. V gave up 0 bases and J gave up 0 bases, with 11 bases separating them. The CDR3 is 16 amino acids. Per germline, CDR1 LNHNV and CDR2 YYDKDF (reference sequence). The CDR3: CATSRDESVANYGYTF. Written as DNA, the CDR3 is TGTGCCACCAGCAGAGATGAGTCTGTAGCTAACTATGGCTACACCTTC.

This chain connects TRBV7-9 to TRBJ2-2; D is unclear. This CDR3 region has 12 residues. V shed 8 bases and J shed 4 bases, with 8 bases lying between them. Germline V gene lookup returns CDR1 SEHNR and CDR2 FQNEAQ (reference sequence). Written as DNA, the CDR3 is TGTGCCAGCCAGGTCGGCACCGGGGAGCTGTTTTTT. It specifies CASQVGTGELFF.

The chain uses TRBV9 and TRBJ2-7; no reliable D call. Deletions cut 4 bases from V and 0 bases from J, with 17 bases between. The CDR3 contains 16 residues. Germline CDR1 is SGDLS and CDR2 is YYNGEE. The CDR3 is CASSPRGDRSSYEQYF. The CDR3 region has the DNA TGTGCCAGCAGCCCACGAGGAGACCGGAGCTCCTACGAGCAGTACTTC.

This clone was detected once. This chain joins TRBV3-1 (or the pseudogene TRBV3-2) and TRBJ1-1; D gene ambiguous. V was trimmed by 1 base and J by 7 bases, leaving 10 bases between them. The germline V gene encodes CDR1 LGHDT and CDR2 YNNKEL (reference sequence). The CDR3 is made up of 13 amino acids. In nucleotides, the CDR3 is TGTGCCAGCAGCCAAGTTGGGCAGAGTGAAGCTTTCTTT. Translated, it gives CASSQVGQSEAFF.

CDR3 in amino acids: CASSYSGQGDYEQYF. The CDR3 DNA sequence: TGTGCCAGCAGTTACTCGGGACAGGGGGACTACGAGCAGTACTTC. The chain employs TRBV6-5 and TRBJ2-7, with TRBD1 identical over 11 bases. Germline CDR1 MNHEY, CDR2 SVGAGI. The CDR3 is made up of 15 amino acids. V lost 0 bases and J lost 3; bases outside the gene matches: 1.

The gene calls are TRBV4-2 and TRBJ2-2; 12 positions match TRBD2. Germline CDR1 and CDR2: LGHNA and YNFKEQ. J was trimmed by 4 bases and V by 1 base; bases with no gene match: 4. This CDR3 is built from 17 residues. The CDR3: CASSQGLAGEATGELFF. For the CDR3, the DNA is TGTGCCAGCAGCCAAGGACTAGCGGGGGAGGCCACCGGGGAGCTGTTTTTT.

The chain joins TRBV5-6 to TRBJ2-5, with 7 positions matching TRBD1. Germline CDR1 is SGHDT and CDR2 is YYEEEE. Losses at the gene ends were 6 bases for V and 5 bases for J; bases not matched to a gene: 13. The CDR3 has 15 residues. Written as DNA, the CDR3 is TGTGCCAGCACCCCCGGCGGCCCGACAGGGGAGACCCAGTACTTC. It specifies CASTPGGPTGETQYF. Complete variable domain (other parts from reference TRBV5-6 and TRBJ2-5): DAGVTQSPTHLIKTRGQQVTLRCSPKSGHDTVSWYQQALGQGPQFIFQYYEEEERQRGNFPDRFSGHQFPNYSSELNVNALLLGDSALYLCASTPGGPTGETQYFGPGTRLLVL.

The V call is TRBV28, the J call TRBJ2-3, with D uncertain. V lost 6 bases and J 0 bases, leaving 16 bases between the germline ends. The CDR3 totals 16 residues. Germline lookup yields CDR1 MDHEN and CDR2 SYDVKM. The CDR3 DNA is TGTGCCAGCAGCCCACTCGAGGTATCGAGCACAGATACGCAGTATTTT. This encodes CASSPLEVSSTDTQYF.

The chain recombines TRBV18 with TRBJ2-2, with TRBD1 identical over 8 bases. The germline gives CDR1 KGHSH, CDR2 LQKENI. The CDR3 sequence is 15 residues long. With 3 bases clipped from V and 10 bases from J, the junction kept 10 bases outside the gene matches. CDR3 in amino acids: CASSPRLGQGEELFF. DNA of the CDR3: TGTGCCAGCTCACCGAGATTAGGACAGGGCGAGGAGCTGTTTTTT.

J is TRBJ1-1 and V is TRBV2; possibly TRBD1 for D (6 bases). The CDR3 runs 12 residues. CDR1 SNHLY and CDR2 FYNNEI come from the germline V gene. Trimming removed 8 bases at V and 6 bases at J, with 13 bases between. CDR3 nucleotides: TGTGCCAGCGGGGCGGACAGCGCTGAAGCTTTCTTT. Its protein product is CASGADSAEAFF.

A few counts support this clone. This rearrangement joins TRBV6-4 to TRBJ1-1, with D tentatively TRBD1 (6 bases). CDR1 MRHNA and CDR2 SNTAGT come from the germline V gene. V was trimmed by 4 bases and J by 1 base, leaving 10 bases between them. The CDR3 runs 14 residues. CDR3 bases: TGTGCCAGCAGTGCGGACAGCAAGAACACTGAAGCTTTCTTT. Translated, it gives CASSADSKNTEAFF.

This chain connects TRBV2 to TRBJ2-7, with D hard to call. CDR3 size: 11 residues. V gave up 4 bases and J gave up 9 bases, with 10 bases separating them. Germline V gene sequence: CDR1 SNHLY, CDR2 FYNNEI. CDR3 nucleotides: TGTGCCAGCAGTGGCGAAGTCGGGCAGTACTTC. This codes for CASSGEVGQYF.

Comments on this clone: Other DNA sequences of this sample code for an identical CDR3. This chain links TRBV5-1 with TRBJ2-3, with 7 bases identical to TRBD1. The trim removed 4 bases at V and 2 bases at J, leaving 7 bases unmatched. Germline loops: CDR1 SGHRS, CDR2 YFSETQ. The CDR3 contains 15 residues. The CDR3 sequence is CASSPDRRLTDTQYF. The CDR3 region has the DNA TGCGCCAGCAGCCCGGACAGGAGGCTCACAGATACGCAGTATTTT.

J is TRBJ1-2 and V is TRBV6-5, with D possibly being TRBD1 (5 bases). The CDR3 contains 13 residues. CDR1 MNHEY and CDR2 SVGAGI come from the germline V gene. Trimming pared 6 bases from V and 3 bases from J, leaving 11 bases between. In nucleotides, the CDR3 is TGTGCCAGCAGACGGGACTCCCACTATGGCTACACCTTC. It codes for CASRRDSHYGYTF.

The chain couples TRBV2 to TRBJ2-7; 8 nucleotides match TRBD2. Germline-derived CDR1 and CDR2 are SNHLY and FYNNEI. The CDR3 is 15 residues long. V gave up 6 bases and J gave up 6 bases; unmatched junction bases: 13. CDR3 DNA sequence: TGTGCCAGCAGCCCAAGCGGGGGCGACTCAGGCGAGCAGTACTTC. It yields the protein CASSPSGGDSGEQYF.

This chain uses TRBV5-1 with TRBJ2-1; a possible D gene is TRBD2 (6 bases). V lost 5 bases and J lost 8, with 14 bases in between. The CDR3 runs 13 residues. Germline V lookup: CDR1 SGHRS, CDR2 YFSETQ. The CDR3 DNA reads TGCGCCAGCAGTTCCCAGGGAGGACATGAGCAGTTCTTC. Translating gives CASSSQGGHEQFF.

The chain couples TRBV6-5 to TRBJ1-1, with D unclear. CDR1 is MNHEY and CDR2 is SVGAGI in the germline V gene. This CDR3 comprises 14 residues. The ends were cut back, 8 bases at V and 1 base at J, with 14 bases in the middle. The CDR3 loop is CASRTVGGNTEAFF. The CDR3 DNA follows: TGTGCCAGCCGGACCGTTGGAGGGAACACTGAAGCTTTCTTT.

This clone appeared once. The chain has TRBV6-6 and TRBJ1-2, with D maybe TRBD1 (5 bases). Trimming shortened V by 2 bases and J by 10 bases, and 17 bases separated the two germline ends. This CDR3 is 14 amino acids long. CDR1 and CDR2 (germline): MNHNY, SVGAGI (reference sequence). The CDR3 region has the DNA TGTGCCAGCAGTTACGGAGGAGACGGGGGTTACTACACCTTC. Translated: CASSYGGDGGYYTF.

The rearrangement links TRBV5-1 to TRBJ1-6; TRBD1 matches at 8 bases. CDR1 and CDR2 (germline): SGHRS, YFSETQ. The V gene end was trimmed by 4 bases and the J gene end by 5 bases; junction bases not matched to a gene: 5. The CDR3 runs to 15 residues. Written as DNA, the CDR3 is TGCGCCAGCAGCCCAGACAGGGGCAATAATTCACCCCTCCACTTT. This gives the protein CASSPDRGNNSPLHF.

The chain is built from TRBV7-8 and TRBJ2-3; 7 positions agree with TRBD2. From germline, CDR1 is SGHVS and CDR2 FQNEAQ. The CDR3 has 16 residues. V lost 2 bases and J lost 1; bases outside the gene matches: 6. The CDR3 DNA is TGTGCCAGCAGCTTATCCTTCCGGGGGGGCACAGATACGCAGTATTTT. Its protein is CASSLSFRGGTDTQYF.

DNA of the CDR3: TGTGCCAGCAGCCCGGATAGGACTAGCGGGAGTCAAGAGACCCAGTACTTC. It encodes CASSPDRTSGSQETQYF. The V gene is TRBV7-9, the J gene TRBJ2-5, with 13 bases lining up with TRBD2. This CDR3 region has 17 residues. Germline V gene lookup returns CDR1 SEHNR and CDR2 FQNEAQ (reference sequence). With V trimmed by 5 bases and J by 2 bases, 8 bases remained unmatched.

This chain links TRBV9 with TRBJ2-3; D is perhaps TRBD1 (6 bases). The V gene's germline CDR1 is SGDLS and CDR2 YYNGEE. Trimming pared 0 bases from V and 8 bases from J, leaving 13 bases between. The CDR3 extends over 14 amino acids. The CDR3 DNA is TGTGCCAGCAGCGTAGGACAGGCCCAGGGTACGCAGTATTTT. It translates to CASSVGQAQGTQYF.

The chain combines TRBV20-1 with TRBJ1-1; D is unclear. CDR1 and CDR2 from the germline V gene are DFQATT and SNEGSKA (reference sequence). CDR3 size: 11 residues. Trimming removed 6 bases from V and 1 base from J, with 6 bases in between. Here the CDR3 DNA reads TGCAGTGCACTATGGAACACTGAAGCTTTCTTT. Translation: CSALWNTEAFF.

This sequence joins TRBV10-1 and TRBJ2-1; a weak D match, TRBD1 (6 bases). Germline CDR1 WNHNN, CDR2 SYGVQD (reference sequence). This CDR3 comprises 13 residues. V shed 0 bases and J shed 9 bases, with 9 bases lying between them. As DNA, the CDR3 is TGCGCCAGCAGTGAGTCGAGAGGGGGTGAGCAGTTCTTC. It yields the protein CASSESRGGEQFF.

In DNA form, the CDR3 reads TGTGCCAGCAGCTCACAAATCGGGGTACGCACTGAAGCTTTCTTT. It specifies CASSSQIGVRTEAFF. The rearrangement joins TRBV3-1 (or the pseudogene TRBV3-2) to TRBJ1-1; the D is unclear. Trimming took off 5 bases at V and 4 bases at J, with 17 bases between the two ends. The CDR3 runs 15 residues. Germline CDR1 LGHDT, CDR2 YNNKEL (reference sequence).

This chain joins TRBV6-1 and TRBJ2-5, with 9 bases identical to TRBD2. Germline values: CDR1 MNHNS, CDR2 SASEGT. V lost 4 bases and J lost 5; bases outside the gene matches: 23. The CDR3 loop spans 20 amino acids. CDR3 coding DNA: TGTGCCAGCAGTGTCTTGGTGGGTCGGCGGGGGGGCTTTCCAGGGGAGACCCAGTACTTC. Translating gives CASSVLVGRRGGFPGETQYF.

The chain carries TRBV23-1 and TRBJ2-7; 9 bases are a match to TRBD1. TRBV23-1 is flagged as an ORF with uncertain function. The CDR3 runs to 22 residues. With 4 bases clipped from V and 3 bases from J, the junction kept 28 bases outside the gene matches. The CDR3 nucleotides read TGCGCCAGCAGTCGAGGGACTCAACAGGGGGCGCAGAATCTCCACCGGGGCTACGAGCAGTACTTC. Its protein is CASSRGTQQGAQNLHRGYEQYF.

The rearrangement links TRBV6-5 to TRBJ2-1; 7 bases are shared with TRBD1. Germline V gives CDR1 MNHEY, CDR2 SVGAGI. Losses at the gene ends were 8 bases for V and 3 bases for J; bases not matched to a gene: 7. The CDR3 spans 14 residues. CDR3 protein: CASWDSPFYNEQFF. For the CDR3, the DNA is TGTGCCAGCTGGGACAGCCCCTTCTACAATGAGCAGTTCTTC.

The V and J genes are TRBV18 and TRBJ2-1; D is unresolved. This CDR3 contains 16 residues. Looked up from germline, CDR1 is KGHSH and CDR2 is LQKENI. V was clipped by 3 bases and J by 1 base, with 13 bases between them. CDR3 amino acids: CASSPPTRSSYNEQFF. Written as DNA, the CDR3 is TGTGCCAGCTCACCCCCTACTCGCTCTTCCTACAATGAGCAGTTCTTC.

V is TRBV10-3 and J is TRBJ2-7, with 7 bases matching TRBD2. The germline CDR1 and CDR2 sequences are ENHRY and SYGVKD. The J segment lost 0 bases and the V segment lost 6 bases, leaving 5 bases of the junction unmatched. The CDR3 has 14 amino acids. DNA for the CDR3: TGTGCCATCAGGGGGGGGACGGTCTCCTACGAGCAGTACTTC. It encodes CAIRGGTVSYEQYF.

J is TRBJ2-5 and V is TRBV5-1; 12 positions agree with TRBD2. The junction had 10 bases not matched to a gene; V was cut back by 3 bases and J by 4 bases. CDR1 is SGHRS, CDR2 YFSETQ, per germline. The CDR3 contains 17 residues. CDR3 residues: CASSSSSGGAGVETQYF. The CDR3 DNA is TGCGCCAGCAGCTCGTCTAGCGGGGGGGCCGGGGTAGAGACCCAGTACTTC.

This chain joins TRBV5-6 and TRBJ1-2, with a weak D call TRBD1 (5 bases). Per the germline V gene, CDR1 is SGHDT and CDR2 is YYEEEE. The CDR3 contains 13 residues. Between the trimmed V and J ends, which lost 4 bases and 5 bases, there was a span of 12 bases. CDR3 sequence: CASSDGGGYGYTF. The CDR3 bases are TGTGCCAGCAGCGACGGGGGAGGATATGGCTACACCTTC.